A selection of T cell receptor beta chains follows, all from one sample in a study of T-cell memory formation after mild COVID-19. TCRdb itself ran the 5' RACE reads through MiXCR, one entry per CDR3 protein. Of hundreds of thousands of distinct CDR3 sequences listed, around 15% are singletons. The sequenced material came from PBMCs or a T cell subset sorted from them (not recorded which). The receptors here all came from a man between 18 and 29 years old who had mild COVID-19 (a few samples of this study predate the infection). Cell type and time point are not known. The CDR3 runs from the conserved cysteine through the conserved F or W. Fields, in order: clone size, CDR3 length, J gene, D gene, V gene, CDR3 DNA, CDR3 protein. D genes are given only for firm matches. Clone sizes are given selectively: once, few, many, or a class where the clone is expanded.

clone_size: -
cdr3_length: 14
j_call: TRBJ2-1
d_call: TRBD2
v_call: TRBV12-3/TRBV12-4
cdr3_nt: TGTGCCAGCAGTTGGGGGACTAGCGTGTATGAGCAGTTCTTC
cdr3_aa: CASSWGTSVYEQFF

clone_size: -
cdr3_length: 14
j_call: TRBJ1-1
d_call: -
v_call: TRBV4-1
cdr3_nt: TGCGCCAGCAGCCAAGATGGACGGGGCACTGAAGCTTTCTTT
cdr3_aa: CASSQDGRGTEAFF

clone_size: few
cdr3_length: 17
j_call: TRBJ2-3
d_call: TRBD1
v_call: TRBV13
cdr3_nt: TGTGCCAGCAGCGCCTCCGGGACAGGTACTAGCACAGATACGCAGTATTTT
cdr3_aa: CASSASGTGTSTDTQYF

clone_size: -
cdr3_length: 15
j_call: TRBJ2-1
d_call: TRBD2
v_call: TRBV5-1
cdr3_nt: TGCGCCAGCAGCCGCGGACTAGCGGGGGACAATGAGCAGTTCTTC
cdr3_aa: CASSRGLAGDNEQFF

clone_size: -
cdr3_length: 16
j_call: TRBJ2-3
d_call: -
v_call: TRBV5-4
cdr3_nt: TGTGCCGGGCGGAAGAGCAATCCAGGATCGACAGATACGCAGTATTTT
cdr3_aa: CAGRKSNPGSTDTQYF

clone_size: few
cdr3_length: 16
j_call: TRBJ1-3
d_call: -
v_call: TRBV7-6
cdr3_nt: TGTGCCAGCAGCTTAGAGAAGGGGTTCTCTGGAAACACCATATATTTT
cdr3_aa: CASSLEKGFSGNTIYF

clone_size: few
cdr3_length: 16
j_call: TRBJ2-1
d_call: -
v_call: TRBV7-9
cdr3_nt: TGTGCCAGCAGCTTCGGGGGCGCGGTCGGTTACAATGAGCAGTTCTTC
cdr3_aa: CASSFGGAVGYNEQFF

clone_size: many
cdr3_length: 14
j_call: TRBJ2-1
d_call: TRBD2
v_call: TRBV6-4
cdr3_nt: TGTGCCAGCAGTGGACTAGCGGGTAACAATGAGCAGTTCTTC
cdr3_aa: CASSGLAGNNEQFF

clone_size: few
cdr3_length: 14
j_call: TRBJ2-1
d_call: TRBD2
v_call: TRBV6-2/TRBV6-3
cdr3_nt: TGTGCCAGCAAAGAGCGGGGGCAGGGCAATGAGCAGTTCTTC
cdr3_aa: CASKERGQGNEQFF

clone_size: -
cdr3_length: 14
j_call: TRBJ1-2
d_call: -
v_call: TRBV4-3
cdr3_nt: TGCGCCAGCAGCCAGGACGACAGCAACTATGGCTACACCTTC
cdr3_aa: CASSQDDSNYGYTF

clone_size: many
cdr3_length: 11
j_call: TRBJ1-6
d_call: -
v_call: TRBV6-2/TRBV6-3
cdr3_nt: TGTGCCAGCAGCCGGAATTCACCCCTCCACTTT
cdr3_aa: CASSRNSPLHF

clone_size: few
cdr3_length: 14
j_call: TRBJ2-7
d_call: -
v_call: TRBV4-1
cdr3_nt: TGCGCCAGCAGCCTTGGTAGGGGCGTCTACGAGCAGTACTTC
cdr3_aa: CASSLGRGVYEQYF

clone_size: -
cdr3_length: 14
j_call: TRBJ2-1
d_call: TRBD1
v_call: TRBV6-1
cdr3_nt: TGTGCCAGCAAGACAGGGGACCCCTACAATGAGCAGTTCTTC
cdr3_aa: CASKTGDPYNEQFF

clone_size: many
cdr3_length: 17
j_call: TRBJ2-3
d_call: TRBD2
v_call: TRBV12-3/TRBV12-4
cdr3_nt: TGTGCCAGCAGTTTGCTGGGACTAGCGGACCGGGGAGATACGCAGTATTTT
cdr3_aa: CASSLLGLADRGDTQYF

clone_size: -
cdr3_length: 12
j_call: TRBJ2-7
d_call: TRBD1
v_call: TRBV5-1
cdr3_nt: TGCGCCAGCAGCACTGACAGGGCCGAGCAGTACTTC
cdr3_aa: CASSTDRAEQYF

clone_size: few
cdr3_length: 14
j_call: TRBJ2-3
d_call: -
v_call: TRBV15
cdr3_nt: TGTGCCACCAGCAGAGATCAAGGCACAGATACGCAGTATTTT
cdr3_aa: CATSRDQGTDTQYF

clone_size: few
cdr3_length: 16
j_call: TRBJ2-5
d_call: TRBD2
v_call: TRBV4-3
cdr3_nt: TGCGCCAGCAGCCAAGATTATAGCGGGGGGCGAGAGACCCAGTACTTC
cdr3_aa: CASSQDYSGGRETQYF

clone_size: -
cdr3_length: 13
j_call: TRBJ2-2
d_call: TRBD1
v_call: TRBV6-4
cdr3_nt: TGTGCCAGCAGCGCAGGGGGCCACGGGGAGCTGTTTTTT
cdr3_aa: CASSAGGHGELFF

clone_size: few
cdr3_length: 14
j_call: TRBJ2-5
d_call: -
v_call: TRBV5-1
cdr3_nt: TGCGCCAGCAGCTTAAGCGGCTTCCAAGAGACCCAGTACTTC
cdr3_aa: CASSLSGFQETQYF

clone_size: -
cdr3_length: 12
j_call: TRBJ2-1
d_call: -
v_call: TRBV9
cdr3_nt: TGTGCCAGCAGCGTAGATGGGAAAGAGCAGTTCTTC
cdr3_aa: CASSVDGKEQFF

clone_size: -
cdr3_length: 14
j_call: TRBJ2-7
d_call: -
v_call: TRBV27
cdr3_nt: TGTGCCAGCAGTTCACCGGGACGGACCTACGAGCAGTACTTC
cdr3_aa: CASSSPGRTYEQYF

clone_size: -
cdr3_length: 16
j_call: TRBJ2-5
d_call: -
v_call: TRBV9
cdr3_nt: TGTGCCAGCAGCTTAAGACCCGGGACGTACCAAGAGACCCAGTACTTC
cdr3_aa: CASSLRPGTYQETQYF

clone_size: few
cdr3_length: 14
j_call: TRBJ2-1
d_call: -
v_call: TRBV19
cdr3_nt: TGTGCCACAAGTGGCCTAGCTCCACGCAATGAGCAGTTCTTC
cdr3_aa: CATSGLAPRNEQFF

clone_size: few
cdr3_length: 16
j_call: TRBJ1-5
d_call: -
v_call: TRBV5-5
cdr3_nt: TGTGCCAGCAGCTTTCAACCGGTCCGGGGCAATCAGCCCCAGCATTTT
cdr3_aa: CASSFQPVRGNQPQHF

clone_size: -
cdr3_length: 15
j_call: TRBJ2-5
d_call: -
v_call: TRBV6-2/TRBV6-3
cdr3_nt: TGTGCCAGCAGTTTAAGGGGGTTGGGCCAAGAGACCCAGTACTTC
cdr3_aa: CASSLRGLGQETQYF

clone_size: few
cdr3_length: 15
j_call: TRBJ2-5
d_call: TRBD2
v_call: TRBV20-1
cdr3_nt: TGCAGTGCCCCCACTAGCGGGGGGGCCTGGGAGACCCAGTACTTC
cdr3_aa: CSAPTSGGAWETQYF

clone_size: few
cdr3_length: 16
j_call: TRBJ2-3
d_call: TRBD2
v_call: TRBV7-8
cdr3_nt: TGTGCCAGCAGCCTTCGAGCGGGGGCCGACACAGATACGCAGTATTTT
cdr3_aa: CASSLRAGADTDTQYF

clone_size: few
cdr3_length: 15
j_call: TRBJ1-1
d_call: -
v_call: TRBV6-5
cdr3_nt: TGTGCCAGCAGTTACTCGCTGGGCTCAAGTACTGAAGCTTTCTTT
cdr3_aa: CASSYSLGSSTEAFF

clone_size: few
cdr3_length: 19
j_call: TRBJ1-6
d_call: -
v_call: TRBV9
cdr3_nt: TGTGCCAGCAGCGTCAGGGCTCTGGGCTATCAGGACCGGCCCCCTGCTCCACTTTTT
cdr3_aa: CASSVRALGYQDRPPAPLF

clone_size: many
cdr3_length: 16
j_call: TRBJ2-2
d_call: TRBD1
v_call: TRBV11-2
cdr3_nt: TGTGCCAGCAGCCCCTGGGACAGGGAGTTTATCGGGGAGCTGTTTTTT
cdr3_aa: CASSPWDREFIGELFF

clone_size: once
cdr3_length: 13
j_call: TRBJ1-4
d_call: -
v_call: TRBV27
cdr3_nt: TGTGCCAGCAGTTCTGGGTGGTTTGAAAAACTGTTTTTT
cdr3_aa: CASSSGWFEKLFF

clone_size: -
cdr3_length: 16
j_call: TRBJ1-5
d_call: -
v_call: TRBV4-2
cdr3_nt: TGTGCCAGCAGCCCCCACCGTGAGAGAGGTTATCAGCCCCAGCATTTT
cdr3_aa: CASSPHRERGYQPQHF

clone_size: -
cdr3_length: 15
j_call: TRBJ1-5
d_call: -
v_call: TRBV28
cdr3_nt: TGTGCCAGCAGTCCCGGTGGGCGAGGCAATCAGCCCCAGCATTTT
cdr3_aa: CASSPGGRGNQPQHF

clone_size: -
cdr3_length: 13
j_call: TRBJ2-2
d_call: -
v_call: TRBV6-2/TRBV6-3
cdr3_nt: TGTGCCAGCAGTCACAGGGTCTCCGGGGAGCTGTTTTTT
cdr3_aa: CASSHRVSGELFF

clone_size: few
cdr3_length: 14
j_call: TRBJ2-2
d_call: TRBD1
v_call: TRBV7-7
cdr3_nt: TGTGCCAGCAGCGCTTACAGGGGCCACGGGGAGCTGTTTTTT
cdr3_aa: CASSAYRGHGELFF

clone_size: few
cdr3_length: 16
j_call: TRBJ2-1
d_call: TRBD1
v_call: TRBV14
cdr3_nt: TGTGCCAGCAGTCGTACCCCGGGACAGGGGGTCGATGAGCAGTTCTTC
cdr3_aa: CASSRTPGQGVDEQFF

clone_size: -
cdr3_length: 15
j_call: TRBJ2-2
d_call: -
v_call: TRBV9
cdr3_nt: TGTGCCAGCAGCGTGGGACTCGCGAACACCGGGGAGCTGTTTTTT
cdr3_aa: CASSVGLANTGELFF

clone_size: few
cdr3_length: 16
j_call: TRBJ2-2
d_call: TRBD1
v_call: TRBV11-2
cdr3_nt: TGTGCCAGCAATAAAGATCCCGGGACAGGGGGCGGGGAGCTGTTTTTT
cdr3_aa: CASNKDPGTGGGELFF

clone_size: -
cdr3_length: 15
j_call: TRBJ2-3
d_call: -
v_call: TRBV12-5
cdr3_nt: TGTGCTAGTGGTTCCAGGACAGCTTTCACAGATACGCAGTATTTT
cdr3_aa: CASGSRTAFTDTQYF

clone_size: few
cdr3_length: 14
j_call: TRBJ1-5
d_call: -
v_call: TRBV27
cdr3_nt: TGTGCCAGCAGTTTCGGCAGGGGCAATCAGCCCCAGCATTTT
cdr3_aa: CASSFGRGNQPQHF

clone_size: many
cdr3_length: 22
j_call: TRBJ2-1
d_call: -
v_call: TRBV5-1
cdr3_nt: TGCGCCAGCAGCTTGCGGGGGTATCAATCCCGTACTCTCATTACCTCCTACAATGAGCAGTTCTTC
cdr3_aa: CASSLRGYQSRTLITSYNEQFF

clone_size: -
cdr3_length: 14
j_call: TRBJ2-2
d_call: -
v_call: TRBV12-3/TRBV12-4
cdr3_nt: TGTGCCAGCACCGGGACTGCGAACACCGGGGAGCTGTTTTTT
cdr3_aa: CASTGTANTGELFF

clone_size: -
cdr3_length: 15
j_call: TRBJ2-5
d_call: -
v_call: TRBV5-1
cdr3_nt: TGCGCCAGCAGCTTCGGCCGGGGGAGTCAAGAGACCCAGTACTTC
cdr3_aa: CASSFGRGSQETQYF

clone_size: -
cdr3_length: 14
j_call: TRBJ2-1
d_call: TRBD2
v_call: TRBV11-2
cdr3_nt: TGTGCCAGCAGCCTGGGGGGGTTCTACAATGAGCAGTTCTTC
cdr3_aa: CASSLGGFYNEQFF

clone_size: many
cdr3_length: 16
j_call: TRBJ2-1
d_call: TRBD1
v_call: TRBV6-2/TRBV6-3
cdr3_nt: TGTGCCAGCAGCCCCCCGGACAGGAACCACTACAATGAGCAGTTCTTC
cdr3_aa: CASSPPDRNHYNEQFF

clone_size: -
cdr3_length: 17
j_call: TRBJ2-3
d_call: TRBD1
v_call: TRBV4-2
cdr3_nt: TGTGCCAGCAGCCTATTCTCGACAGGGGGGTTTTCAGATACGCAGTATTTT
cdr3_aa: CASSLFSTGGFSDTQYF

clone_size: -
cdr3_length: 13
j_call: TRBJ2-2
d_call: -
v_call: TRBV5-1
cdr3_nt: TGCGCCAGCACCGGGGCAGGAACCGGGGAGCTGTTTTTT
cdr3_aa: CASTGAGTGELFF

clone_size: few
cdr3_length: 15
j_call: TRBJ2-2
d_call: -
v_call: TRBV5-1
cdr3_nt: TGCGCCAGCAGCTCCACCGGCGCCGGCACCGGGGAGCTGTTTTTT
cdr3_aa: CASSSTGAGTGELFF